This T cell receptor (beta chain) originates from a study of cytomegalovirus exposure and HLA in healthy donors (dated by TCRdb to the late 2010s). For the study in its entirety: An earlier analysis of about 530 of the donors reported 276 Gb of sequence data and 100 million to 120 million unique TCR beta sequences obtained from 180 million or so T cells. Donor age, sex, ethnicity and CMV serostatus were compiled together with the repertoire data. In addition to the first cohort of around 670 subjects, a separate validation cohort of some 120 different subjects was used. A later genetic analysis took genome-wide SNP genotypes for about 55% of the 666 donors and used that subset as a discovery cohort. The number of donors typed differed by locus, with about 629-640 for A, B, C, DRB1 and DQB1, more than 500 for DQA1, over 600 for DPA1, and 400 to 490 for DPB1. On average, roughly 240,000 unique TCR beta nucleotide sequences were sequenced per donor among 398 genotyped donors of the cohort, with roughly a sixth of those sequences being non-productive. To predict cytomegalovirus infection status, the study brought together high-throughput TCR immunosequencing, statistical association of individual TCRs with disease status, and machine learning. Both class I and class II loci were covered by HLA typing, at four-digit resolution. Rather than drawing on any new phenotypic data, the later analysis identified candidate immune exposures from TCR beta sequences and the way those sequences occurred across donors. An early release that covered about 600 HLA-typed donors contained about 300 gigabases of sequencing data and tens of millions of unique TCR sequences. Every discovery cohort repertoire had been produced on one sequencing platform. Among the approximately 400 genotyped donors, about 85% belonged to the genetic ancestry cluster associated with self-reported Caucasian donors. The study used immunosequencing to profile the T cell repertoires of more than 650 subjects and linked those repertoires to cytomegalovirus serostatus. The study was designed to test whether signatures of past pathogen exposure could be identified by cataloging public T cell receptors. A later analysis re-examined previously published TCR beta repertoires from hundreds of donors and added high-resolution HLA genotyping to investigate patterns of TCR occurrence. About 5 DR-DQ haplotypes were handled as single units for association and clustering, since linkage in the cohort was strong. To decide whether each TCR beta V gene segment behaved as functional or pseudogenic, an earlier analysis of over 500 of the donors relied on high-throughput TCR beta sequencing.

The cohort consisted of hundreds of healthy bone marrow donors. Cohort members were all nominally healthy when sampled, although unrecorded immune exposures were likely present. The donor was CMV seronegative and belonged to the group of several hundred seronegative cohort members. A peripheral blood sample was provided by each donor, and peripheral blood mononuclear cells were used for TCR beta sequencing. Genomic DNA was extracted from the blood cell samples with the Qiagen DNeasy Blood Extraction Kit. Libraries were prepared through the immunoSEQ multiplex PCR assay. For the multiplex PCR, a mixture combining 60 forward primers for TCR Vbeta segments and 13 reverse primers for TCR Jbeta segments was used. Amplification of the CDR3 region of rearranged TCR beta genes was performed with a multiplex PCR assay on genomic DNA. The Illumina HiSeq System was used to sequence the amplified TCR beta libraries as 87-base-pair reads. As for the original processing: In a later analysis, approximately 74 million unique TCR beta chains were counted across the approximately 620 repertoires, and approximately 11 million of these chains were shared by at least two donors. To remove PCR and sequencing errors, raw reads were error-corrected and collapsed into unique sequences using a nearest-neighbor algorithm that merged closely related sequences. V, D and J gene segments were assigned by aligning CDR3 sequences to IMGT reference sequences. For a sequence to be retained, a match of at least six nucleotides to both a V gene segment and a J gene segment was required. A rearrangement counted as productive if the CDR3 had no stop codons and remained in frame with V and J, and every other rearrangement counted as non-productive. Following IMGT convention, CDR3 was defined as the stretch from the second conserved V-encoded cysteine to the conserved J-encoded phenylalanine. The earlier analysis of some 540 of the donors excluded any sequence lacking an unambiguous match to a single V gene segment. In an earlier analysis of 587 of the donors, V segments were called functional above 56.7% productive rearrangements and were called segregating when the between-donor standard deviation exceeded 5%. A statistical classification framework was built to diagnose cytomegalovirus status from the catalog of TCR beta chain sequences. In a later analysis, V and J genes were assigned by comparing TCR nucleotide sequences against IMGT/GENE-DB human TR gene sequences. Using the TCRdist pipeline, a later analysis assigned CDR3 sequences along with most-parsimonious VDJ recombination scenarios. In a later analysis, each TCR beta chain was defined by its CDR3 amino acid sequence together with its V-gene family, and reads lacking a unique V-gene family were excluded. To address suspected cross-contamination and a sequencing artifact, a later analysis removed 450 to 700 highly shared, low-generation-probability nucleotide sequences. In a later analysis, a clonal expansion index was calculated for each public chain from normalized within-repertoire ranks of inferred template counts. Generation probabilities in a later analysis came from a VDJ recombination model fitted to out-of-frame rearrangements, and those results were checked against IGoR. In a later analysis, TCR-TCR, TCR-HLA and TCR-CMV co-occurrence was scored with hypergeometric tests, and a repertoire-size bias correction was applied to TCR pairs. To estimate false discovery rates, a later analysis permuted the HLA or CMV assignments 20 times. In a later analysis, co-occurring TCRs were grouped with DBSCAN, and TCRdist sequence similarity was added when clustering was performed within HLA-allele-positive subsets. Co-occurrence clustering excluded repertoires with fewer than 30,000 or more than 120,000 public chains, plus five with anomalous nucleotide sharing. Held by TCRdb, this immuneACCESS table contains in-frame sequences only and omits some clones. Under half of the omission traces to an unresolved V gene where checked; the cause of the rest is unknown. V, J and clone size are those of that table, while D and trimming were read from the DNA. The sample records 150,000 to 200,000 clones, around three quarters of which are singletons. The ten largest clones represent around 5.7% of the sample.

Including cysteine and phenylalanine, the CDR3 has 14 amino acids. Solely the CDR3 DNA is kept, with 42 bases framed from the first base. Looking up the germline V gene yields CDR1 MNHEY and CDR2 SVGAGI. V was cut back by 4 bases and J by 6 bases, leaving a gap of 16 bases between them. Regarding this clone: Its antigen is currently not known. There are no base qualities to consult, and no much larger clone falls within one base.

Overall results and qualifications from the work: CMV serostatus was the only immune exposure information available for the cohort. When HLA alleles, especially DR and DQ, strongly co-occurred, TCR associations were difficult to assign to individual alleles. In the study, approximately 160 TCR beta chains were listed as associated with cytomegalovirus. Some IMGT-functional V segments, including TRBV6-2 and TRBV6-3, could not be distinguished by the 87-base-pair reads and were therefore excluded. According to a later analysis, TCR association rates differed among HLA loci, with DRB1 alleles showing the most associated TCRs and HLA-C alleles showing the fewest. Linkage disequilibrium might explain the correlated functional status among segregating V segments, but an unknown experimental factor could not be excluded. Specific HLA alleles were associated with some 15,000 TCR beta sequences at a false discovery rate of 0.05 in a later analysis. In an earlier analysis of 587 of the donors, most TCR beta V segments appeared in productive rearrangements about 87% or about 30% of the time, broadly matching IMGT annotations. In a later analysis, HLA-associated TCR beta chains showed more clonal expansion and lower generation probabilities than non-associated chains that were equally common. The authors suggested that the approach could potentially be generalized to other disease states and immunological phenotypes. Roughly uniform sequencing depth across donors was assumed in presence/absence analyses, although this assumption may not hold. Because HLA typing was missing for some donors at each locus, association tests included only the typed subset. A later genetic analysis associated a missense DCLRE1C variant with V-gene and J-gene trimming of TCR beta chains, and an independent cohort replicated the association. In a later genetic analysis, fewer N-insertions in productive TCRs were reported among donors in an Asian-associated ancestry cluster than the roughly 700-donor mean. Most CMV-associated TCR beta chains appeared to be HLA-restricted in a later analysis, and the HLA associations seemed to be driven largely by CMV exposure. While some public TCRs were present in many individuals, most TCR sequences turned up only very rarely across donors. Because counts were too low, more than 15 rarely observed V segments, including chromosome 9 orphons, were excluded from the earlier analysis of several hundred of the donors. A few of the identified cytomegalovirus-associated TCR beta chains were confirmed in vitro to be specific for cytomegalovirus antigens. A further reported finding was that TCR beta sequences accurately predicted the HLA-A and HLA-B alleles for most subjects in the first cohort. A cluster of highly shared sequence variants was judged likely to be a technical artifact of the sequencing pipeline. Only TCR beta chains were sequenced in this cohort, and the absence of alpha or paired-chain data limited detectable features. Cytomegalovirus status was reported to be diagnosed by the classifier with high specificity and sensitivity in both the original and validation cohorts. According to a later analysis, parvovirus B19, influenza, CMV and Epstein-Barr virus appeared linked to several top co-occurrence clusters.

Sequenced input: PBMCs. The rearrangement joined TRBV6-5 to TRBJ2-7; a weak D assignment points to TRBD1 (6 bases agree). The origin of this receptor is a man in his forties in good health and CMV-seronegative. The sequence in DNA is TGTGCCAGCAGTTTCGACAGGAAAAGGGCCGAGCAGTACTTC. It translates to CASSFDRKRAEQYF.